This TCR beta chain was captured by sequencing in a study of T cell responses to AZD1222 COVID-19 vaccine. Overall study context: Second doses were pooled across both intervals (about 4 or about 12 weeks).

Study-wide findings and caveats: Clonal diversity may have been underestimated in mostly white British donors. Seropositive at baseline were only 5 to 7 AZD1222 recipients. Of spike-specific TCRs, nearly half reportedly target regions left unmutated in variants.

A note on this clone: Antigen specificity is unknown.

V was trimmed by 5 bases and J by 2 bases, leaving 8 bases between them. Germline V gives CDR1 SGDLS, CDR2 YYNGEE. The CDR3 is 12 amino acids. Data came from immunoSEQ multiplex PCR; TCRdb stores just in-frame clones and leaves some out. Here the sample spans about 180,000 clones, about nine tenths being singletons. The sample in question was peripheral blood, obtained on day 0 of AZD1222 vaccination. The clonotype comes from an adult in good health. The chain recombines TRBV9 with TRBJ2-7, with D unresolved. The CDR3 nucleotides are TGTGCCAGCAGGCGCAAGACCTACGAGCAGTACTTC. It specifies CASRRKTYEQYF.